This entry lists 18 T cell receptor beta chains sequenced from one sample in a study of shared clonotypes between healthy human individuals. Repertoires were generated with immunoSEQ multiplex PCR, while TCRdb's copy carries only in-frame clones and drops some. Found here are approximately 1.4 million clones, roughly 98% of them singletons; the top ten hold roughly 0.4%. Sequenced: naive CD4+ T cells sorted from blood. Subset indicated: CD45RA+ positively selected. Every receptor here comes from a man aged 25 to 40 in good health.

V is TRBV10-1 and J is TRBJ2-7, with 11 nucleotides matching TRBD2. Germline loops: CDR1 WNHNN, CDR2 SYGVQD (reference sequence). This CDR3 is 17 amino acids long. The ends lost 5 bases at V and 5 bases at J; junction bases unmatched: 14. CDR3 coding DNA: TGCGCCAGCAGTCCCTCCCGACTAGCGGGAATTTTTCACGAGCAGTACTTC. Its protein is CASSPSRLAGIFHEQYF.

The gene calls are TRBV5-1 and TRBJ2-3, with TRBD2 matching over 8 bases. This CDR3 spans 15 amino acids. Germline lookup yields CDR1 SGHRS and CDR2 YFSETQ. V was clipped by 4 bases and J by 7 bases; unmatched bases: 11. As DNA, the CDR3 is TGCGCCAGCAGCCCGTCGTGGACTAGCCCGAATACGCAGTATTTT. Translating gives CASSPSWTSPNTQYF.

Note on this clone: This CDR3 is also generated by other DNA sequences in the sample. The CDR3 sequence is CASSRDRGRNQPQHF. As DNA, the CDR3 is TGTGCCAGCAGCCGGGACAGGGGGCGGAATCAGCCCCAGCATTTT. The chain uses TRBV7-6 and TRBJ1-5; TRBD1 matches 12 bases. The CDR3 is 15 amino acids. V lost 5 bases to trimming and J lost 4 bases; unmatched junction nucleotides: 3. The V gene's germline CDR1 is SGHVS and CDR2 FNYEAQ.

This chain uses TRBV10-2 with TRBJ2-1, with TRBD1 identical over 7 bases. The junction had 6 bases not matched to a gene; V was cut back by 3 bases and J by 1 base. The germline gives CDR1 WSHSY, CDR2 SAAADI. This CDR3 comprises 16 residues. CDR3 sequence: CASSDRQGTSYNEQFF. CDR3 nucleotide sequence: TGCGCCAGCAGTGACCGACAGGGAACTTCCTACAATGAGCAGTTCTTC.

As DNA, the CDR3 is TGTGCCAGCAGTTCGGCCGGGACTGGGGCACCTTACGAGCAGTACTTC. Protein product: CASSSAGTGAPYEQYF. The rearrangement links TRBV6-5 to TRBJ2-7, with D tentatively TRBD2 (6 bases). This CDR3 region has 16 residues. Germline V gene data show CDR1 as MNHEY and CDR2 as SVGAGI. V lost 4 bases and J 4 bases, leaving 20 bases between the germline ends.

This clone was observed a single time. The chain uses TRBV5-5 and TRBJ2-3; no firm D call. CDR1 and CDR2 (germline): SGHKS, YYEKEE (reference sequence). This CDR3 has 15 amino acids. Between the trimmed V and J ends, which lost 4 bases and 0 bases, there was a span of 12 bases. The CDR3 spells CASSILGTSTDTQYF. In DNA form, the CDR3 reads TGTGCCAGCAGCATACTGGGAACCAGCACAGATACGCAGTATTTT.

This clone was recorded once. The J gene is TRBJ1-2, the V gene TRBV28, with D possibly matching TRBD1 (5 bases). The CDR3 is made up of 15 amino acids. Trimming cost V 11 bases and J 1 base, with 20 bases left between them. Germline V gene sequence: CDR1 MDHEN, CDR2 SYDVKM. The CDR3 region has the DNA TGTGCCGGGGCAGGAATGGGGCAGGGTAACTATGGCTACACCTTC. It encodes CAGAGMGQGNYGYTF.

The chain couples TRBV7-9 to TRBJ2-7; tentatively, D is TRBD2 (6 bases). V dropped 5 bases and J dropped 6 bases, with 20 bases sitting between them. The CDR3 length is 15 residues. Germline CDR1 SEHNR, CDR2 FQNEAQ (reference sequence). CDR3 protein: CASSPRTRGDLEQYF. The CDR3 nucleotides are TGTGCCAGCAGCCCCCGGACGCGCGGGGACCTCGAGCAGTACTTC. Together with reference TRBV7-9 and TRBJ2-7, the CDR3 gives the full variable domain: DTGVSQNPRHKITKRGQNVTFRCDPISEHNRLYWYRQTLGQGPEFLTYFQNEAQLEKSRLLSDRFSAERPKGSFSTLEIQRTEQGDSAMYLCASSPRTRGDLEQYFGPGTRLTVT.

The V call is TRBV7-2, the J call TRBJ2-7; possibly TRBD2 for D (6 bases). The CDR3 consists of 15 residues. CDR1 is SGHTA, CDR2 FQGNSA, per germline. Trimming took 5 bases from V and 2 from J, leaving 16 bases between them. CDR3 coding DNA: TGTGCCAGCAGCCGAAGGGCTAGCGAGACCTACGAGCAGTACTTC. Encoded protein: CASSRRASETYEQYF.

The chain recombines TRBV30 with TRBJ1-3; D is undetermined. This CDR3 region has 13 residues. Trimming pared 5 bases from V and 0 bases from J, leaving 8 bases between. Germline CDR1 GTSNPN, CDR2 SVGIG (reference sequence). CDR3 protein: CAWSYNSGNTIYF. CDR3 in DNA: TGTGCCTGGTCGTACAACTCTGGAAACACCATATATTTT. The full variable domain, its missing parts supplied by reference TRBV30 and TRBJ1-3, is SQTIHQWPATLVQPVGSPLSLECTVEGTSNPNLYWYRQAAGRGLQLLFYSVGIGQISSEVPQNLSASRPQDRQFILSSKKLLLSDSGFYLCAWSYNSGNTIYFGEGSWLTVV.

The genes are TRBV5-1 and TRBJ2-1; 8 nucleotides agree with TRBD1. The ends lost 0 bases at V and 8 bases at J; junction bases unmatched: 4. CDR1 SGHRS and CDR2 YFSETQ come from the germline V gene. This CDR3 region has 14 residues. CDR3 loop: CASSLGQGMDEQFF. As DNA, the CDR3 is TGCGCCAGCAGCTTGGGACAGGGGATGGATGAGCAGTTCTTC.

The J gene is TRBJ2-6, the V gene TRBV7-6, with D unclear. Germline CDR1 SGHVS, CDR2 FNYEAQ. CDR3 length equals 17 residues. V was shortened by 1 base and J by 0 bases, with 10 bases between the two germline ends. The CDR3 DNA follows: TGTGCCAGCAGCTTAGGGAGCGCAGCCTCTGGGGCCAACGTCCTGACTTTC. Encoded protein: CASSLGSAASGANVLTF.

The gene calls are TRBV7-9 and TRBJ1-3, with no clear D. Germline V gene data show CDR1 as SEHNR and CDR2 as FQNEAQ (reference sequence). CDR3 length equals 16 residues. Trimming took 0 bases from V and 0 from J, leaving 9 bases between them. The CDR3 region has the DNA TGTGCCAGCAGCTTAGCCCGGGCGGTCTCTGGAAACACCATATATTTT. Its protein product is CASSLARAVSGNTIYF.

The chain uses TRBV4-1 and TRBJ2-3; D possibly uses TRBD1 or TRBD2 (5 bases each). The CDR3 contains 15 residues. Germline lookup yields CDR1 MGHRA and CDR2 YSYEKL. The V end lost 0 bases, the J end lost 2 bases, and 9 bases lay between the germline ends. The CDR3 DNA follows: TGCGCCAGCAGCCAAGACGGGACCATCACAGATACGCAGTATTTT. Protein product: CASSQDGTITDTQYF.

The J gene is TRBJ2-5, the V gene TRBV2; D is perhaps TRBD2 (5 bases). V was shortened by 7 bases and J by 5 bases, with 14 bases between the two germline ends. The CDR3 sequence is 13 residues long. The germline V gene encodes CDR1 SNHLY and CDR2 FYNNEI. CDR3 nucleotides: TGTGCCAGCACGACCTTTAGCGAGGAGACCCAGTACTTC. Encoded protein: CASTTFSEETQYF.

CDR3 in DNA: TGTGCCAGCAGCATAGGGGGTGTGATGGAGCAGTACTTC. This translates into CASSIGGVMEQYF. The gene calls are TRBV5-4 and TRBJ2-7; D is perhaps TRBD1 (6 bases). V lost 4 bases and J lost 7, with 15 bases in between. Germline lookup yields CDR1 SGHNT and CDR2 YYREEE (reference sequence). The length of the CDR3 is 13 residues. The whole variable domain, filled in from reference TRBV5-4 and TRBJ2-7, reads ETGVTQSPTHLIKTRGQQVTLRCSSQSGHNTVSWYQQALGQGPQFIFQYYREEENGRGNFPPRFSGLQFPNYSSELNVNALELDDSALYLCASSIGGVMEQYFGPGTRLTVT.

This clone was seen a single time. This rearrangement joins TRBV5-1 to TRBJ2-5, with D possibly matching TRBD2 (6 bases). The V gene's germline CDR1 is SGHRS and CDR2 YFSETQ. The CDR3 contains 15 residues. Between the trimmed V and J ends, which lost 3 bases and 2 bases, there was a span of 14 bases. For the CDR3, the DNA is TGCGCCAGCAGCTCGGGAGCGGGTAAACAAGAGACCCAGTACTTC. It is translated as CASSSGAGKQETQYF.

This sequence joins TRBV2 and TRBJ2-1; the match to TRBD1 covers 9 bases. J was trimmed by 15 bases and V by 5 bases; bases with no gene match: 5. The CDR3 is 11 amino acids. Germline V gives CDR1 SNHLY, CDR2 FYNNEI. CDR3 sequence reads: CASSYDRGTFF. The CDR3 DNA follows: TGTGCCAGCAGTTATGACAGGGGGACGTTCTTC.